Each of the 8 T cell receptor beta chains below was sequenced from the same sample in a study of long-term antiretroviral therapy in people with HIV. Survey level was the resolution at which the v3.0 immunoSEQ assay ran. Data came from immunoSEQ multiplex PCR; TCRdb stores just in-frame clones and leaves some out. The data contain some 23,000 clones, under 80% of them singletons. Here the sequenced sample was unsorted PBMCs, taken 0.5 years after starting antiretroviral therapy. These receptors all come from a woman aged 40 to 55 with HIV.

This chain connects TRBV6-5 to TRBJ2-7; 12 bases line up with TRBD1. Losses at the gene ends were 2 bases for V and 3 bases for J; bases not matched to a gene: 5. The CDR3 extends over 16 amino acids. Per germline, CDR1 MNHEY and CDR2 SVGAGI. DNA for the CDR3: TGTGCCAGCAGTTACCCGGGGACAGGGGGCATCTACGAGCAGTACTTC. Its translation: CASSYPGTGGIYEQYF.

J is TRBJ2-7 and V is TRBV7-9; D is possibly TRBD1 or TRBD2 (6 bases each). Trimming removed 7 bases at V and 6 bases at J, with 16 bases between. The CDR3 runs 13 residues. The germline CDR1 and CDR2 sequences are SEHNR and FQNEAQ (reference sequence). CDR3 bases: TGTGCCAGCACGGGGGCAGGGCTAGGCGAGCAGTACTTC. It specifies CASTGAGLGEQYF.

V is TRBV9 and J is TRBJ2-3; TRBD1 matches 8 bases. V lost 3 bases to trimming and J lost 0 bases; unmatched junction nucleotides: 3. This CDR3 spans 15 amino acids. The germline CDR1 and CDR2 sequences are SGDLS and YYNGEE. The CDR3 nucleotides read TGTGCCAGCAGCGAGCGACAGGGGAGCACAGATACGCAGTATTTT. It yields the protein CASSERQGSTDTQYF.

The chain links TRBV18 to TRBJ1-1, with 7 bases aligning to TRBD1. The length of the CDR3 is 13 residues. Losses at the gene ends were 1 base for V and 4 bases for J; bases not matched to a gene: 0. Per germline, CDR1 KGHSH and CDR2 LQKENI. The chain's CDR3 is CASSPRTGTEAFF. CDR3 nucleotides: TGTGCCAGCTCACCACGGACAGGCACTGAAGCTTTCTTT.

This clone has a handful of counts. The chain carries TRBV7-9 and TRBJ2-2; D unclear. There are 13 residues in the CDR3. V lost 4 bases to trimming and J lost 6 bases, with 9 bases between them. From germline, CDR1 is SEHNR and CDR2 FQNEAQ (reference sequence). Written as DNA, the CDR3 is TGTGCCAGCAGCTCCGCAATGGCCGGGGAGCTGTTTTTT. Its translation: CASSSAMAGELFF.

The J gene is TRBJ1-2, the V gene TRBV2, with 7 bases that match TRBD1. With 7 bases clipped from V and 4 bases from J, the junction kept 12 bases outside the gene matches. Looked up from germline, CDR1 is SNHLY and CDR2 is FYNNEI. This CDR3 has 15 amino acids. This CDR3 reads CASTESGGKGYGYTF. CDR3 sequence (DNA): TGTGCCAGCACCGAATCAGGGGGAAAGGGCTATGGCTACACCTTC.

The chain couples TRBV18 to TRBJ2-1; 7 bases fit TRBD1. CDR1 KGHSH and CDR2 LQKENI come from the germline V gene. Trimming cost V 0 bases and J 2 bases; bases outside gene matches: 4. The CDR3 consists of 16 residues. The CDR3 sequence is CASSPPRQGAYNEQFF. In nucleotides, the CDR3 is TGTGCCAGCTCACCACCAAGACAGGGAGCCTACAATGAGCAGTTCTTC.

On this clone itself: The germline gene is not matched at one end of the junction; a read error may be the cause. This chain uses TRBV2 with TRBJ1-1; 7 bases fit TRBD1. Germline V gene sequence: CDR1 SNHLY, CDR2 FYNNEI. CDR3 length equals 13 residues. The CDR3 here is CASSEEVGGVSDF. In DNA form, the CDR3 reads TGTGCCAGCAGTGAAGAAGTAGGGGGCGTGTCCGACTTT. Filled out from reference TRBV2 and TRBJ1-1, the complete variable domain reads EPEVTQTPSHQVTQMGQEVILRCVPISNHLYFYWYRQILGQKVEFLVSFYNNEISEKSEIFDDQFSVERPDGSNFTLKIRSTKLEDSAMYFCASSEEVGGVSDFGQGTRLTVV.